This TCR beta chain was identified in a study of blood T cell repertoires in COVID-19. Study in general: Italy, Spain and the United States were the sources of the convalescent and acute COVID-19 samples. The cDNA or gDNA used as material had been derived from T cells, B-cell-depleted T cells, or PBMCs.

The ends lost 8 bases at V and 6 bases at J; junction bases unmatched: 11. Germline CDR1 KGHDR, CDR2 SFDVKD. The CDR3 consists of 15 residues. Repertoires were generated with immunoSEQ multiplex PCR, while TCRdb's copy carries only in-frame clones and drops some. The sample contains fewer than 450,000 clones, roughly 88% of which appear only once. The sequence came from a woman aged 50 to 65 with COVID-19, enrolled during active disease. This rearrangement joins TRBV24-1 to TRBJ2-5, with 10 bases identical to TRBD1. The specimen sequenced was peripheral blood. DNA of the CDR3: TGTGCCACCAATACCGGGACAGGGGACGGGCAGACCCAGTACTTC. Its protein is CATNTGTGDGQTQYF.